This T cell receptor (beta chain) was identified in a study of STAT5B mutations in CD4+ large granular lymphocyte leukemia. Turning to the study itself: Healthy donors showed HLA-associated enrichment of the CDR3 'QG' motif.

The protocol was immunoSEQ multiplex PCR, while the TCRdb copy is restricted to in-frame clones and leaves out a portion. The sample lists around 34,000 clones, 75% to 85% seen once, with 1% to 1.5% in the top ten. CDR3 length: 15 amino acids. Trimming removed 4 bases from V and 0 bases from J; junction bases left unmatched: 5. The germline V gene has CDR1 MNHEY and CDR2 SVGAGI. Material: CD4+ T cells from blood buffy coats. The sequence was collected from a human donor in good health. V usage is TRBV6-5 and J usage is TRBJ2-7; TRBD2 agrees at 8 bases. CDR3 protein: CASSSRAGASYEQYF. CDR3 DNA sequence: TGTGCCAGCAGTTCCCGAGCGGGAGCCTCCTACGAGCAGTACTTC.